A selection of T cell receptor beta chains follows, all from one sample in a study of blood T cell repertoires in COVID-19. Assay: immunoSEQ multiplex PCR; the TCRdb copy retains only in-frame clones and omits some. Among some 530,000 clones listed, over 75% were seen once. The sequenced sample was peripheral blood. These receptors all stem from a human donor in a cohort sampled during active COVID-19. The CDR3 runs from the conserved cysteine through the conserved F or W. D genes are given only for firm matches.

>TRBJ2-7|-|TRBV25-1
TGTGCCAGCAGTCCCCTGGGGCAAACGGGAGCCTACGAGCAGTACTTC
CASSPLGQTGAYEQYF
>TRBJ2-4|-|TRBV6-5
TGTGCCAGCATAGACCTGGGAGCGGACATTCAGTACTTC
CASIDLGADIQYF
>TRBJ2-3|-|TRBV7-3
TGTGCCAGCAGCTTTGCCGCCAACTCAGATACGCAGTATTTT
CASSFAANSDTQYF
>TRBJ2-3|TRBD2|TRBV4-3
TGCGCCAGCAGCCGTGTGAGCGGGAGGGCCGGAGATACGCAGTATTTT
CASSRVSGRAGDTQYF
>TRBJ2-7|-|TRBV4-3
TGCGCCAGCAGCCAAGAAACAGGGTATAATGGGGACGAGCAGTACTTC
CASSQETGYNGDEQYF
>TRBJ2-3|-|TRBV6-4
TGTGCCAGCAGTGACTCGACTGAGGGCACAGATACGCAGTATTTT
CASSDSTEGTDTQYF
>TRBJ1-1|-|TRBV11-2
TGTGCCAGCAGCTTTAGAGGGGGTCACCTGAACACTGAAGCTTTCTTT
CASSFRGGHLNTEAFF
>TRBJ2-3|-|TRBV7-9
TGTGCCAGCAGCTCTTTACAGGGCAAACCAGGGGATACGCAGTATTTT
CASSSLQGKPGDTQYF
>TRBJ2-3|-|TRBV7-9
TGTGCCAGCAGCTTAGCGGCAAGCACAGATACGCAGTATTTT
CASSLAASTDTQYF
>TRBJ2-1|-|TRBV5-1
TGCGCCAGCAGCCCCCAGGGGAACCAAAGGAATGAGCAGTTCTTC
CASSPQGNQRNEQFF
>TRBJ2-5|-|TRBV11-3
TGTGCCAGCAGCTTAGGGCGGGATGCAGGAGAGACCCAGTACTTC
CASSLGRDAGETQYF
>TRBJ2-7|-|TRBV7-9
TGTGCCAGCAGCTTAGGAGATGGACTTGTCCTTTACTTC
CASSLGDGLVLYF
>TRBJ1-4|-|TRBV28
TGTGCCAGCAGTTCGCCGGGACATAGAGCAACTAATGAAAAACTGTTTTTT
CASSSPGHRATNEKLFF
>TRBJ2-7|-|TRBV7-9
TGTGCCAGCAGCCCGAGTTCGGGTTCCCCCTACGAGCAGTACTTC
CASSPSSGSPYEQYF
>TRBJ2-7|TRBD2|TRBV28
TGTGCCAGCACCTGGACTAGCGGGATCTCCTACGAGCAGTACTTC
CASTWTSGISYEQYF
>TRBJ2-7|-|TRBV7-8
TGTGCCAGCAGCTTAGATGACTTTGGAAAGCAGTACTTC
CASSLDDFGKQYF
>TRBJ2-2|TRBD1|TRBV3-1/TRBV3-2
TGTGCCAGCAGCCAAGGCTGGACAGGGATCGGGGAGCTGTTTTTT
CASSQGWTGIGELFF
>TRBJ2-3|TRBD2|TRBV25-1
TGTGCCAGCAGCCGGGGGGGCACAGATACGCAGTATTTT
CASSRGGTDTQYF
>TRBJ1-4|-|TRBV6-2/TRBV6-3
TGTGCCAGCAGTCCCCTCGCACTAGCAACTAATGAAAAACTGTTTTTT
CASSPLALATNEKLFF
>TRBJ1-1|-|TRBV7-6
TGTGCCACGCGCCGAATGGGAGCCCTGAACACTGAAGCTTTCTTT
CATRRMGALNTEAFF
>TRBJ1-1|TRBD1|TRBV4-3
TGCGCCAGCAGCCGACGGACAGGGAAAGCTTTCTTT
CASSRRTGKAFF
>TRBJ1-2|TRBD1|TRBV3-1/TRBV3-2
TGTGCCAGCAGCCAAGATTTGGGACAGGGGAACTATGGCTACACCTTC
CASSQDLGQGNYGYTF
>TRBJ2-5|-|TRBV30
TGTGCCGTCCTGGCGGACTATCAAGAGACCCAGTACTTC
CAVLADYQETQYF
>TRBJ2-7|TRBD1|TRBV18
TGTGCCAGCTCACCGAACGGGGCAGGGGGCTACGAGCAGTACTTC
CASSPNGAGGYEQYF
>TRBJ2-3|-|TRBV6-5
TGTGCCAGCAGGTCAGGAGGGCCCCTTGATACGCAGTATTTT
CASRSGGPLDTQYF
>TRBJ2-3|TRBD2|TRBV3-1/TRBV3-2
TGTGCCAGCAGCCTAGGTAGCGGGAGTACAGATACGCAGTATTTT
CASSLGSGSTDTQYF